The present TCR beta chain was sequenced within a study of T-cell memory formation after mild COVID-19. Study information: Clusters were largely donor specific. Points from the study as a whole: Mainly CM and EM harbored the contracting CD4+ clones; mainly EMRA harbored the CD8+ ones. A second wave expanding day 15 to 37 was CD4+-biased; contracting clones were balanced.

Employing constant-segment primers, 5'RACE generated TCR alpha and TCR beta cDNA libraries bearing sample barcodes and UMIs. MiXCR, run by TCRdb on the 5' RACE reads, gives a single entry per CDR3 protein. The sample lists 140,000 or so distinct CDR3 sequences; roughly 6.2% were seen once. The CDR3 length is 18 residues. The V gene's germline CDR1 is SGHRS and CDR2 YFSETQ. V shed 4 bases and J 8 bases; nucleotides not matched to a gene: 16. In its sample, this clonotype was seen a few times. The antigen remains unidentified. Sequenced material: PBMCs or a T cell subset sorted from them (not recorded which). The rearrangement uses TRBV5-1 and TRBJ2-1; TRBD2 agrees at 12 bases. This clonotype originated in an adult woman who had mild COVID-19 (a few samples of this study predate the infection). Cell type and time point are not known. The CDR3 sequence is CASSRLAGGPSGQHEQFF. DNA for the CDR3: TGCGCCAGCAGCCGTCTAGCGGGGGGGCCCTCCGGCCAACATGAGCAGTTCTTC.